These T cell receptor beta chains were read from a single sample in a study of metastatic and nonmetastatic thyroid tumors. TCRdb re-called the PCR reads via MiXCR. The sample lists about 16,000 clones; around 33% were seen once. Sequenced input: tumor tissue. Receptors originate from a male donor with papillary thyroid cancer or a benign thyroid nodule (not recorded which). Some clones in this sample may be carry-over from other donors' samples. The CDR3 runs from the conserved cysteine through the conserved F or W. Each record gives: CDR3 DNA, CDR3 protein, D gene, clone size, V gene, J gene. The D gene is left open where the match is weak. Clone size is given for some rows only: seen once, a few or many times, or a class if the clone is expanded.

CDR3nt: TGCGCCAGCAGCTCGGGAGGGACTGGCTACACCTTC; CDR3aa: CASSSGGTGYTF; d_gene: .; abundance: .; v_gene: TRBV5-1; j_gene: TRBJ1-2
CDR3nt: TGTGCTAGCAGCCCTGGAAGGACCGGGGAGCTGTTTTTT; CDR3aa: CASSPGRTGELFF; d_gene: .; abundance: .; v_gene: TRBV7-7; j_gene: TRBJ2-2
CDR3nt: TGTGCCAGCAGTCCTACAGGGGACACTGAAGCTTTCTTT; CDR3aa: CASSPTGDTEAFF; d_gene: TRBD1; abundance: .; v_gene: TRBV5-6; j_gene: TRBJ1-1
CDR3nt: TGTGCCTTAAACTCGGCAACCTGGGGCACTGAAGCTTTCTTT; CDR3aa: CALNSATWGTEAFF; d_gene: .; abundance: many; v_gene: TRBV30; j_gene: TRBJ1-1
CDR3nt: TGTGCCAGCTTAGGACAGACCTCCGAGGCCCTCCACTTT; CDR3aa: CASLGQTSEALHF; d_gene: .; abundance: many; v_gene: TRBV18; j_gene: TRBJ1-6
CDR3nt: TGTGCCAGCAGCCTCGGGACAAACCCTGAAGCTTTCTTT; CDR3aa: CASSLGTNPEAFF; d_gene: .; abundance: large; v_gene: TRBV5-4; j_gene: TRBJ1-1
CDR3nt: TGTGCCAGCAGTGGGATAGGACGAACGGGTCGGGGGCAGTACTTC; CDR3aa: CASSGIGRTGRGQYF; d_gene: .; abundance: few; v_gene: TRBV2; j_gene: TRBJ2-7
CDR3nt: TGTGCCAACAGACAGGCATCGAACACTGAAGCTTTCTTT; CDR3aa: CANRQASNTEAFF; d_gene: .; abundance: medium-sized; v_gene: TRBV6-1; j_gene: TRBJ1-1
CDR3nt: TGTGCCACCAGCAGAAAAGCGGGGGCTTCACCAGATACGCAGTATTTT; CDR3aa: CATSRKAGASPDTQYF; d_gene: TRBD2; abundance: .; v_gene: TRBV15; j_gene: TRBJ2-3
CDR3nt: TGCAGTGCTAGAGATGGTGAGGGGCGTTACAATGAGCAGTTCTTC; CDR3aa: CSARDGEGRYNEQFF; d_gene: .; abundance: .; v_gene: TRBV20-1; j_gene: TRBJ2-1
CDR3nt: TGTGCCTGGAGTGAGGGACAGGTCTTCTATGGCTACACCTTC; CDR3aa: CAWSEGQVFYGYTF; d_gene: TRBD1; abundance: .; v_gene: TRBV30; j_gene: TRBJ1-2
CDR3nt: TGTGCCAGCAGGCCACAGGGGGCGAAAAATCAGCCCCAGCATTTT; CDR3aa: CASRPQGAKNQPQHF; d_gene: TRBD1; abundance: .; v_gene: TRBV6-4; j_gene: TRBJ1-5
CDR3nt: TGTGCCAGCAGTGGTGGGCAGGGGGCATTTTCACCCCTCCACTTT; CDR3aa: CASSGGQGAFSPLHF; d_gene: TRBD1; abundance: few; v_gene: TRBV6-1; j_gene: TRBJ1-6
CDR3nt: TGTGCCACCAGTGACAGGGACAATGAGCAGTTCTTC; CDR3aa: CATSDRDNEQFF; d_gene: .; abundance: many; v_gene: TRBV24-1; j_gene: TRBJ2-1
CDR3nt: TGTGCCAGCAGACCCACAGGTGGCAGCTATGGCTACACCTTC; CDR3aa: CASRPTGGSYGYTF; d_gene: .; abundance: .; v_gene: TRBV5-8; j_gene: TRBJ1-2
CDR3nt: TGTGCCAGTAGCCATAAAGGGGGACATCAGCCCCAGCATTTT; CDR3aa: CASSHKGGHQPQHF; d_gene: .; abundance: medium-sized; v_gene: TRBV19; j_gene: TRBJ1-5
CDR3nt: TGTGCCAGCAGCTTCACAGGGGGCCAGCCCCAGCATTTT; CDR3aa: CASSFTGGQPQHF; d_gene: TRBD1; abundance: many; v_gene: TRBV5-8; j_gene: TRBJ1-5
CDR3nt: TGTGCCAGTAGTGGGATCGATTTCAGGAACACTGAAGCTTTCTTT; CDR3aa: CASSGIDFRNTEAFF; d_gene: .; abundance: few; v_gene: TRBV19; j_gene: TRBJ1-1
CDR3nt: TGTGCCAGCGGGCGGGGTTCTGTAACAGATACGCAGTATTTT; CDR3aa: CASGRGSVTDTQYF; d_gene: .; abundance: .; v_gene: TRBV2; j_gene: TRBJ2-3
CDR3nt: TGTGCCAGTAGAAGGACGGGCAACTATGGCTACACCTTC; CDR3aa: CASRRTGNYGYTF; d_gene: .; abundance: few; v_gene: TRBV19; j_gene: TRBJ1-2
CDR3nt: TGTGCCAGCAGGGCGGGGCTGGGGGGGTACAATGAGCAGTTCTTC; CDR3aa: CASRAGLGGYNEQFF; d_gene: TRBD2; abundance: few; v_gene: TRBV27; j_gene: TRBJ2-1
CDR3nt: TGCGCCAGCAATTTTTCGGGACAGGGATATCAGCCCCAGCATTTT; CDR3aa: CASNFSGQGYQPQHF; d_gene: TRBD1; abundance: .; v_gene: TRBV12-3/TRBV12-4; j_gene: TRBJ1-5
CDR3nt: TGTGCCAGCAGCTGGGGGGACAGGTCGAGCTTCAGCCGAGCTTTCTTT; CDR3aa: CASSWGDRSSFSRAFF; d_gene: TRBD1; abundance: .; v_gene: TRBV5-4; j_gene: TRBJ1-1
CDR3nt: TGTGCCAGCAGCTTAATATGGGGGGACGTCGGAAACACCATATATTTT; CDR3aa: CASSLIWGDVGNTIYF; d_gene: .; abundance: once; v_gene: TRBV7-3; j_gene: TRBJ1-3
CDR3nt: TGTGCCAGCAGTTTGAACAGGGGGTTATCCTACGAGCAGTACTTC; CDR3aa: CASSLNRGLSYEQYF; d_gene: TRBD1; abundance: .; v_gene: TRBV27; j_gene: TRBJ2-7
CDR3nt: TGTGCCAGCAGCTTCAGGACCGGGGAGCTGTTTTTT; CDR3aa: CASSFRTGELFF; d_gene: .; abundance: medium-sized; v_gene: TRBV11-2; j_gene: TRBJ2-2
CDR3nt: TGTGCCAGCAGCGTAGACTTTGGCGGGGAGCTGTTTTTT; CDR3aa: CASSVDFGGELFF; d_gene: .; abundance: .; v_gene: TRBV9; j_gene: TRBJ2-2
CDR3nt: TGTGCCAGCAGTTCCCAGCGGACAGACCATAGGGATGGCTACACCTTC; CDR3aa: CASSSQRTDHRDGYTF; d_gene: .; abundance: many; v_gene: TRBV27; j_gene: TRBJ1-2
CDR3nt: TGTGCCAGCAGTTTAAACTGGCTAGCGGGGGGGTACGAGCAGTACTTC; CDR3aa: CASSLNWLAGGYEQYF; d_gene: TRBD2; abundance: medium-sized; v_gene: TRBV12-3/TRBV12-4; j_gene: TRBJ2-7
CDR3nt: TGTGCCTGGAGTGTACGTACAGGGGCTAGTGAAAAACTGTTTTTT; CDR3aa: CAWSVRTGASEKLFF; d_gene: TRBD1; abundance: .; v_gene: TRBV30; j_gene: TRBJ1-4
CDR3nt: TGTGCCAGCAGCTTAACCCCCCTTAGAGAAGACGAGCAGTTCTTC; CDR3aa: CASSLTPLREDEQFF; d_gene: .; abundance: many; v_gene: TRBV7-3; j_gene: TRBJ2-1
CDR3nt: TGTGCCAGCAGCGTAGAGGGACAGGGGACAGATACGCAGTATTTT; CDR3aa: CASSVEGQGTDTQYF; d_gene: TRBD1; abundance: medium-sized; v_gene: TRBV9; j_gene: TRBJ2-3
CDR3nt: TGTTCCACCACAGGGACCGCTAACTATGGCTACACCTTC; CDR3aa: CSTTGTANYGYTF; d_gene: .; abundance: .; v_gene: TRBV11-2; j_gene: TRBJ1-2
CDR3nt: TGTGCCAGCAGTCGATGGGGAACTGAAGCTTTCTTT; CDR3aa: CASSRWGTEAFF; d_gene: .; abundance: .; v_gene: TRBV28; j_gene: TRBJ1-1
CDR3nt: TGCGCCAGCACGGGATCTTTGGGGCCATGGTACAATGAGCAGTTCTTC; CDR3aa: CASTGSLGPWYNEQFF; d_gene: .; abundance: many; v_gene: TRBV5-1; j_gene: TRBJ2-1
CDR3nt: TGTGCCAGTAGTATTCACCCAAACCCCTACAATGAGCAGTTCTTC; CDR3aa: CASSIHPNPYNEQFF; d_gene: .; abundance: .; v_gene: TRBV19; j_gene: TRBJ2-1
CDR3nt: TGTGCCAGCTCACCTGGACAGGGTAACGAGCAGTACTTC; CDR3aa: CASSPGQGNEQYF; d_gene: TRBD1; abundance: .; v_gene: TRBV18; j_gene: TRBJ2-7
CDR3nt: TGCGCCAGCAGCCAAGAGGGGGTAGGGACAGGGGTCAACGAGCAGTACTTC; CDR3aa: CASSQEGVGTGVNEQYF; d_gene: TRBD1; abundance: many; v_gene: TRBV4-1; j_gene: TRBJ2-7
CDR3nt: TGTGCCAGCAGTGTCACCGGGACACCGAACACCGGGGAGCTGTTTTTT; CDR3aa: CASSVTGTPNTGELFF; d_gene: .; abundance: .; v_gene: TRBV6-1; j_gene: TRBJ2-2
CDR3nt: TGTGCCAGCAGTGAAGTCGTAGCTATGAACACTGAAGCTTTCTTT; CDR3aa: CASSEVVAMNTEAFF; d_gene: .; abundance: few; v_gene: TRBV6-1; j_gene: TRBJ1-1
CDR3nt: TGCGCCAGCAGCGAAGAAGTGACAGGGGGGTGTGAGACCCAGTACTTC; CDR3aa: CASSEEVTGGCETQYF; d_gene: TRBD1; abundance: .; v_gene: TRBV4-1; j_gene: TRBJ2-5
CDR3nt: TGTGCCAGCAGCTTGAGGGGGACTGAAGCTTTCTTT; CDR3aa: CASSLRGTEAFF; d_gene: .; abundance: many; v_gene: TRBV5-6; j_gene: TRBJ1-1
CDR3nt: TGTGCCAGCAGCTTAGAGAACGGGGACGAGCAGTACTTC; CDR3aa: CASSLENGDEQYF; d_gene: .; abundance: .; v_gene: TRBV7-2; j_gene: TRBJ2-7
CDR3nt: TGTGCCAGCAGCCAAGTCTCGGGGGCGGGGAATGGCTACACCTTC; CDR3aa: CASSQVSGAGNGYTF; d_gene: .; abundance: once; v_gene: TRBV14; j_gene: TRBJ1-2
CDR3nt: TGTGCCAGCCTCCCGTGGGCAGGGGGCCTTGGAAACACCATATATTTT; CDR3aa: CASLPWAGGLGNTIYF; d_gene: TRBD1; abundance: .; v_gene: TRBV6-1; j_gene: TRBJ1-3
CDR3nt: TGTGCCAGCACCCTCGGGACTGATTCTGAAGCTTTCTTT; CDR3aa: CASTLGTDSEAFF; d_gene: .; abundance: few; v_gene: TRBV2; j_gene: TRBJ1-1
CDR3nt: TGTGCCAGCAGTTACTCGACAGGGACGAATGAAAAACTGTTTTTT; CDR3aa: CASSYSTGTNEKLFF; d_gene: TRBD1; abundance: many; v_gene: TRBV6-5; j_gene: TRBJ1-4
CDR3nt: TGTGCCAGTAGTGTTCAGGCACATAATTCTGGGGCCAACGTCCTGACTTTC; CDR3aa: CASSVQAHNSGANVLTF; d_gene: .; abundance: .; v_gene: TRBV19; j_gene: TRBJ2-6
CDR3nt: TGTGCCAGCAGTTCACCGGGACTAGCTTTCGACGAGCAGTACTTC; CDR3aa: CASSSPGLAFDEQYF; d_gene: TRBD2; abundance: .; v_gene: TRBV6-5; j_gene: TRBJ2-7
CDR3nt: TGTGCCAGCAGCTCCGCCTTACTCTCTGGAAACACCATATATTTT; CDR3aa: CASSSALLSGNTIYF; d_gene: .; abundance: once; v_gene: TRBV7-2; j_gene: TRBJ1-3
CDR3nt: TGTGCCTGGAGCCTCGGACAGGCGAAAGCCAAAAACATTCAGTACTTC; CDR3aa: CAWSLGQAKAKNIQYF; d_gene: TRBD1; abundance: many; v_gene: TRBV30; j_gene: TRBJ2-4
CDR3nt: TGCGCCAGCAGCTTTAGCACAGATACGCAGTATTTT; CDR3aa: CASSFSTDTQYF; d_gene: .; abundance: .; v_gene: TRBV5-1; j_gene: TRBJ2-3
CDR3nt: TGTGCCAGCAGCTGGGACAGGGTGAACACCGAAGCTTTCTTT; CDR3aa: CASSWDRVNTEAFF; d_gene: TRBD1; abundance: .; v_gene: TRBV6-1; j_gene: TRBJ1-1
CDR3nt: TGTGCCAGCAGCTTAAGACTAGCGGGGGACGCGAACACCGGGGAGCTGTTTTTT; CDR3aa: CASSLRLAGDANTGELFF; d_gene: TRBD2; abundance: .; v_gene: TRBV7-6; j_gene: TRBJ2-2
CDR3nt: TGCAGCGTTGGGACAGGGAATTACGAGCAGTACTTC; CDR3aa: CSVGTGNYEQYF; d_gene: TRBD1; abundance: many; v_gene: TRBV29-1; j_gene: TRBJ2-7
CDR3nt: TGTGCCAGCTCACCACCCTTACTAGAAGCCCGCGGCTACAATGAGCAGTTCTTC; CDR3aa: CASSPPLLEARGYNEQFF; d_gene: .; abundance: once; v_gene: TRBV18; j_gene: TRBJ2-1
CDR3nt: TGTGCCACCAGTGAACGAGGGACAGGGGTTGAGCCCCAGCATTTT; CDR3aa: CATSERGTGVEPQHF; d_gene: TRBD1; abundance: many; v_gene: TRBV24-1; j_gene: TRBJ1-5
CDR3nt: TGTGCCAGCAGCCTAACTAGCGCTGCCTACAATGAGCAGTTCTTC; CDR3aa: CASSLTSAAYNEQFF; d_gene: TRBD2; abundance: few; v_gene: TRBV6-1; j_gene: TRBJ2-1